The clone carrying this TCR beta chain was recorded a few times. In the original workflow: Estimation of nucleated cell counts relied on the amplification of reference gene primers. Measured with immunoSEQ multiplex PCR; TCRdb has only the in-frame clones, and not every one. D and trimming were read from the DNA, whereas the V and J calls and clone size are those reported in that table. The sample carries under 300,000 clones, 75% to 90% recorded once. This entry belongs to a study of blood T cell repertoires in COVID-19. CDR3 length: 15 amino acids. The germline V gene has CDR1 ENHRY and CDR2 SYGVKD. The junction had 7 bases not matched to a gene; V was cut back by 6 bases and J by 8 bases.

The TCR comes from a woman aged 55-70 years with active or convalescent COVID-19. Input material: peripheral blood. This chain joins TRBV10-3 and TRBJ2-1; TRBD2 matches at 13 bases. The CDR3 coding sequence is TGTGCCATCAGGACGGGACTAGCGGGGCCCGATGAGCAGTTCTTC. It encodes CAIRTGLAGPDEQFF.